A selection of T cell receptor beta chains follows, all from one sample in a study of cytomegalovirus exposure and HLA in healthy donors. The assay was immunoSEQ multiplex PCR, and TCRdb's table has in-frame clones only and misses some. Seen here are under 200,000 clones, roughly four fifths observed once, and the top ten hold under 0.6%. The source material was PBMCs. The source of these receptors is a woman aged 45 to 65 in good health and CMV-seronegative. Both conserved end residues are part of each CDR3. Each record gives: CDR3 length, clone size, J gene, D gene, V gene, CDR3 DNA, CDR3 protein. The D gene is left open where the match is weak. Expanded clones get a size class; other rows say once, few or many, or leave the size out.

>16|.|TRBJ2-3|TRBD2|TRBV6-1
TGTGCCAGCAGTGATCGAGCGGGGCCTTCCACAGATACGCAGTATTTT
CASSDRAGPSTDTQYF
>13|once|TRBJ1-5|.|TRBV27
TGTGCCAGCAGTTGGGGACTCAATCAGCCCCAGCATTTT
CASSWGLNQPQHF
>13|.|TRBJ2-5|TRBD1|TRBV7-2
TGTGCCAGCAGCTTTCAGGGGGTCGAGACCCAGTACTTC
CASSFQGVETQYF
>13|.|TRBJ2-5|.|TRBV5-4
TGTGCCAGCAGCCCGCGACAGGAAGAGACCCAGTACTTC
CASSPRQEETQYF
>17|.|TRBJ2-6|.|TRBV4-3
TGCGCCAGCAGCCAAGACGGGACAACCTCTGGGGCCAACGTCCTGACTTTC
CASSQDGTTSGANVLTF
>15|.|TRBJ2-2|.|TRBV2
TGTGCCAGCAAGGAGCAGACAGGGAACACCGGGGAGCTGTTTTTT
CASKEQTGNTGELFF
>15|.|TRBJ2-1|.|TRBV9
TGTGCCAGCAGCGCCGGCGGGGCTCGGGGCAATGAGCAGTTCTTC
CASSAGGARGNEQFF
>14|.|TRBJ2-3|.|TRBV5-4
TGTGCCAGCAGCTTGGGGAGTGGCGCAGATACGCAGTATTTT
CASSLGSGADTQYF
>11|.|TRBJ2-3|.|TRBV10-3
TGTGCCATCAGCGAGTCCTATACGCAGTATTTT
CAISESYTQYF
>14|.|TRBJ2-2|TRBD1|TRBV29-1
TGCAGCGTTGGGACAGGGATGGCCACCGGGGAGCTGTTTTTT
CSVGTGMATGELFF
>13|.|TRBJ1-6|.|TRBV6-1
TGTGCCAGCAGTGAGGGGGATGTCGGGGGAAGGCACTTT
CASSEGDVGGRHF
>16|once|TRBJ2-1|TRBD2|TRBV23-1
TGCGCCAGCAGTCAATCGGCGCGACTAGCGGGAGATGAGCAGTTCTTC
CASSQSARLAGDEQFF
>17|.|TRBJ1-3|.|TRBV5-1
TGCGCCAGCAGCTTGCAACCCCAGGGCTCGGGTGGAAACACCATATATTTT
CASSLQPQGSGGNTIYF
>17|once|TRBJ2-7|TRBD2|TRBV9
TGTGCCAGCAGCGCTTTTTCTCTAGCGGGGGAGGCCTACGAGCAGTACTTC
CASSAFSLAGEAYEQYF
>14|.|TRBJ1-2|.|TRBV2
TGTGCCAGCAGCCTTAAACCGGGGGTTTATGGCTACACCTTC
CASSLKPGVYGYTF
>17|few|TRBJ2-7|TRBD1|TRBV9
TGTGCCAGCAGCGTAAGGGGAGATCGGACAGGGTCTAGGGAGCAGTACTTC
CASSVRGDRTGSREQYF
>15|.|TRBJ2-4|TRBD1|TRBV5-6
TGTGCCAGCGAAGGACAGGGGGCCGCAAGAAACATTCAGTACTTC
CASEGQGAARNIQYF
>17|.|TRBJ2-3|TRBD2|TRBV7-2
TGTGCCAGCAGCTTAAGGGGACTTCTCCGGGGGGCAGATACGCAGTATTTT
CASSLRGLLRGADTQYF
>16|once|TRBJ2-7|.|TRBV23-1
TGCGCCAGCACTTCACCGGGGGACAGTTTGGGCTACGAGCAGTACTTC
CASTSPGDSLGYEQYF
>21|.|TRBJ2-2|TRBD2|TRBV15
TGTGCCACCAGCAGGTACCCCGGGACTAGCGGGGGTCAGCCGAACACCGGGGAGCTGTTTTTT
CATSRYPGTSGGQPNTGELFF
>12|.|TRBJ1-5|.|TRBV19
TGTGCCAGTAGTACGGGGTCCCAGCCCCAGCATTTT
CASSTGSQPQHF
>12|.|TRBJ1-2|.|TRBV2
TGTGCCAGCAGAGTAGGGGCCTATGGCTACACCTTC
CASRVGAYGYTF
>14|once|TRBJ2-2|TRBD1|TRBV19
TGTGCCGTCCGGGACAGGGGTCGGACCGGGGAGCTGTTTTTT
CAVRDRGRTGELFF
>14|.|TRBJ1-2|.|TRBV5-1
TGCGCCAGCAGCCCCGCGAGTTCTAACTATGGCTACACCTTC
CASSPASSNYGYTF
>16|.|TRBJ2-2|.|TRBV9
TGTGCCAGCAGCGTAGACGGAGCAGATTCTACCGGGGAGCTGTTTTTT
CASSVDGADSTGELFF
>15|.|TRBJ2-7|TRBD1|TRBV23-1
TGCGCCAGCAGTCCCTGGACAGGGGGGGAGTACGAGCAGTACTTC
CASSPWTGGEYEQYF
>15|.|TRBJ2-2|.|TRBV7-3
TGTGCCAGCAGCTTCGGGGGGACAAACACCGGGGAGCTGTTTTTT
CASSFGGTNTGELFF
>15|.|TRBJ2-1|TRBD2|TRBV2
TGTGCCAGCAGTGAATGGCAGCGGGACTACAATGAGCAGTTCTTC
CASSEWQRDYNEQFF
>14|few|TRBJ1-1|TRBD1|TRBV27
TGTGCCAGCAGTTCCCCAGGGGGACTCACTGAAGCTTTCTTT
CASSSPGGLTEAFF
>21|.|TRBJ2-7|TRBD2|TRBV13
TGTGCCAGCAGCCCAACAGCTAGGGGCCTAGCGGTCCAGGTGTCGGTCCACGAGCAGTACTTC
CASSPTARGLAVQVSVHEQYF
>15|.|TRBJ1-2|.|TRBV4-2
TGTGCCAGCAGCCAAGATGACAGAGAGGTTTATGGCTACACCTTC
CASSQDDREVYGYTF
>17|.|TRBJ2-1|TRBD2|TRBV7-9
TGTGCCAGCAGCGTACAAAGCGGACTAGCGGGATACAATGAGCAGTTCTTC
CASSVQSGLAGYNEQFF
>14|.|TRBJ2-1|.|TRBV11-3
TGTGCCAGCAGCTTAGGGACAGTCTACAATGAGCAGTTCTTC
CASSLGTVYNEQFF
>13|few|TRBJ2-5|.|TRBV11-2
TGTGCCAGCAGCCCTAGAATCAGGGAGGCCCAGTACTTC
CASSPRIREAQYF
>15|.|TRBJ2-7|.|TRBV25-1
TGTGCCAGCAGTGATAAAGGAGGATTTACCTACGAGCAGTACTTC
CASSDKGGFTYEQYF
>14|.|TRBJ2-7|.|TRBV6-5
TGTGCCAGCAGTTACAACAGGGCAACCTACGAGCAGTACTTC
CASSYNRATYEQYF
>16|.|TRBJ1-4|.|TRBV9
TGTGCCAGCAGCGTCACCGCAGGGGCAACTAATGAAAAACTGTTTTTT
CASSVTAGATNEKLFF
>14|.|TRBJ2-7|.|TRBV15
TGTGCCACCAGCAGAGAGACACCGGACTACGAGCAGTACTTC
CATSRETPDYEQYF
>12|.|TRBJ2-7|.|TRBV18
TGTGCCAGCTCATCCAACTACTACGAGCAGTACTTC
CASSSNYYEQYF
>13|.|TRBJ2-1|.|TRBV7-2
TGTGCCAGCAGCTCTCACCAGGGTAATGAGCAGTTCTTC
CASSSHQGNEQFF
>17|.|TRBJ2-5|TRBD2|TRBV27
TGTGCCAGCAGTTTAGGTCCTAGCGGGAGACGAAAGGAGACCCAGTACTTC
CASSLGPSGRRKETQYF
>16|.|TRBJ2-5|TRBD2|TRBV9
TGTGCCAGCAGCCAGGGACTAGTAGGAGTAAGTGAGACCCAGTACTTC
CASSQGLVGVSETQYF
>14|few|TRBJ2-5|.|TRBV5-6
TGTGCCAGCAGCTCGCTAGGGGTAAGAGCGACCCAGTACTTC
CASSSLGVRATQYF
>15|.|TRBJ2-3|TRBD2|TRBV7-2
TGTGCCAGCAGCTTGCCTAGCGGCCGGCGAAATACGCAGTATTTT
CASSLPSGRRNTQYF